This T cell receptor (beta chain) was retrieved from a study of cytomegalovirus exposure and HLA in healthy donors. Study findings and constraints: TCR beta sequences reportedly predicted most subjects' HLA-A and HLA-B alleles accurately.

Primers included in the PCR were 60 Vbeta and 13 Jbeta primers. Sequencing was performed with immunoSEQ multiplex PCR; in TCRdb, only in-frame clones are kept and a portion is missing. The sample carries around 150,000 clones, 68% recorded once. A remark on this clone: Antigen: not known.

The sequenced sample consisted of PBMCs. The sequence was collected from a man aged 50-60 years in good health and CMV-seronegative.

CDR3 protein: CASSLDLASGGLSTDTQYF. The CDR3 DNA follows: TGTGCCAGCAGCTTAGACCTCGCTAGCGGGGGGCTAAGCACAGATACGCAGTATTTT. This chain joins TRBV7-2 and TRBJ2-3; 11 nucleotides agree with TRBD2. V gave up 1 base and J gave up 0 bases; unmatched junction bases: 9. CDR3 length: 19 residues. In germline, CDR1 is SGHTA, CDR2 FQGNSA. The full variable domain, completed using reference TRBV7-2 and TRBJ2-3, is GAGVSQSPSNKVTEKGKDVELRCDPISGHTALYWYRQSLGQGLEFLIYFQGNSAPDKSGLPSDRFSAERTGGSVSTLTIQRTQQEDSAVYLCASSLDLASGGLSTDTQYFGPGTRLTVL.